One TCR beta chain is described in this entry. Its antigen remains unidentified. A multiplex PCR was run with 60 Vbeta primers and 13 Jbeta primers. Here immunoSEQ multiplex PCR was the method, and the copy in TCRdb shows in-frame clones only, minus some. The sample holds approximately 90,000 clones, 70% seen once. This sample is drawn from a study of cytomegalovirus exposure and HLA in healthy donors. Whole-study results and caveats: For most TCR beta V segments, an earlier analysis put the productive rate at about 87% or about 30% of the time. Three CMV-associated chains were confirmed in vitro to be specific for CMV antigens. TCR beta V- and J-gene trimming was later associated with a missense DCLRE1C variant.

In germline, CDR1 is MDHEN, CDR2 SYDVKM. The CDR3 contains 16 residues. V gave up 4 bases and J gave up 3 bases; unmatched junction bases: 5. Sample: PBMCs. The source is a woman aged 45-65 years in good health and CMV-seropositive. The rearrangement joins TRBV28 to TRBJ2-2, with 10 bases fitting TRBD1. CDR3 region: CASSSYDRGHTGELFF. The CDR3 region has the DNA TGTGCCAGCAGTTCCTATGACAGGGGGCACACCGGGGAGCTGTTTTTT.